A single sample is the source of the 17 T cell receptor beta chains below, sequenced in a study of blood T cell repertoires in COVID-19. The repertoire was sequenced with immunoSEQ multiplex PCR; TCRdb's copy has only in-frame clones and lacks some. Found here are about 230,000 clones, approximately 88% of them singletons; the top ten hold 27%. Sample: peripheral blood. Receptors were obtained from a man aged 35 to 55 with acute or convalescent COVID-19.

CDR3 sequence reads: CASSSRQGGMYEQYF. The DNA for the CDR3 is TGTGCCAGTAGTTCTCGACAGGGGGGTATGTACGAGCAGTACTTC. J is TRBJ2-7 and V is TRBV19; 9 bases match TRBD1. The junction had 9 bases not matched to a gene; V was cut back by 5 bases and J by 4 bases. This CDR3 comprises 15 residues. CDR1 LNHDA and CDR2 SQIVND come from the germline V gene (reference sequence).

This clone was counted between two and nine times. The gene calls are TRBV28 and TRBJ2-2; unclear D gene. CDR1 and CDR2 (germline): MDHEN, SYDVKM. CDR3 length equals 13 residues. V was pared by 5 bases and J by 3 bases, with 7 bases between. In DNA form, the CDR3 reads TGTGCCAGCAGTCCCCGCGACACCGGGGAGCTGTTTTTT. Its protein product is CASSPRDTGELFF. Full variable domain (remainder filled in from reference TRBV28 and TRBJ2-2): DVKVTQSSRYLVKRTGEKVFLECVQDMDHENMFWYRQDPGLGLRLIYFSYDVKMKEKGDIPEGYSVSREKKERFSLILESASTNQTSMYLCASSPRDTGELFFGEGSRLTVL.

V and J are TRBV19 and TRBJ2-3; TRBD2 might be the D (6 bases). V dropped 5 bases and J dropped 2 bases, with 14 bases sitting between them. The CDR3 sequence is 15 residues long. CDR1 LNHDA and CDR2 SQIVND come from the germline V gene (reference sequence). The CDR3 reads CASSSREPPTDTQYF. The DNA for the CDR3 is TGTGCCAGTAGTTCCCGGGAGCCCCCCACAGATACGCAGTATTTT. Full variable domain (rest looked up from reference TRBV19 and TRBJ2-3): DGGITQSPKYLFRKEGQNVTLSCEQNLNHDAMYWYRQDPGQGLRLIYYSQIVNDFQKGDIAEGYSVSREKKESFPLTVTSAQKNPTAFYLCASSSREPPTDTQYFGPGTRLTVL.

The chain couples TRBV4-1 to TRBJ2-7; 11 bases agree with TRBD2. The CDR3 has 15 residues. J gave up 7 bases and V 4 bases, and 9 bases lay outside the gene matches. CDR1 is MGHRA and CDR2 is YSYEKL in the germline V gene. DNA of the CDR3: TGCGCCAGCAGCCCCCACGGGACTAGCGGCATGGAGCAGTACTTC. Its translation: CASSPHGTSGMEQYF.

The chain carries TRBV7-8 and TRBJ2-1; 7 bases agree with TRBD2. The germline gives CDR1 SGHVS, CDR2 FQNEAQ. CDR3 size: 16 residues. V lost 5 bases to trimming and J lost 0 bases; unmatched junction nucleotides: 7. The CDR3 region has the DNA TGTGCCAGCAGCCGGATGGGAGGGAGCTCCTACAATGAGCAGTTCTTC. It translates to CASSRMGGSSYNEQFF.

This chain joins TRBV5-1 and TRBJ2-2, with 11 bases matching TRBD2. V trimming: 4 bases; J trimming: 0 bases; junction bases outside the gene matches: 5. Germline CDR1 is SGHRS and CDR2 is YFSETQ. CDR3 length: 17 amino acids. The CDR3 sequence is CASSGTSGTANTGELFF. Here the CDR3 DNA reads TGCGCCAGCAGCGGGACTAGCGGAACTGCGAACACCGGGGAGCTGTTTTTT.

The rearrangement links TRBV19 to TRBJ1-2, with 7 bases fitting TRBD1. CDR1 and CDR2 from the germline V gene are LNHDA and SQIVND (reference sequence). The CDR3 runs to 15 residues. V dropped 5 bases and J dropped 0; count of bases not matched to a gene: 6. In DNA form, the CDR3 reads TGTGCCAGTAGTCCGACAGGGACCTCTAACTATGGCTACACCTTC. Translation gives CASSPTGTSNYGYTF.

The CDR3: CASSLAGLADNEQFF. The CDR3 DNA is TGTGCCAGCAGCTTAGCCGGACTAGCGGACAATGAGCAGTTCTTC. The chain has TRBV7-6 and TRBJ2-1; 10 nucleotides agree with TRBD2. Germline loops: CDR1 SGHVS, CDR2 FNYEAQ. This CDR3 has 15 residues. V shed 0 bases, J shed 5 bases, and the junction held 1 base outside the gene matches.

The chain combines TRBV25-1 with TRBJ2-5, with a weak D call TRBD2 (6 bases). The germline V and J ends were trimmed by 2 bases and 4 bases, with 11 bases remaining between them. Per the germline V gene, CDR1 is MGHDK and CDR2 is SYGVNS. The CDR3 is 14 amino acids. The CDR3 sequence: CASSEEAGRETQYF. Written as DNA, the CDR3 is TGTGCCAGCAGTGAAGAGGCGGGGCGAGAGACCCAGTACTTC.

The V and J genes are TRBV11-2 and TRBJ2-2; D possibly corresponds to TRBD1 (5 bases). The CDR3 spans 15 residues. CDR1 is SGHAT and CDR2 is FQNNGV in the germline V gene. Deletions cut 2 bases from V and 7 bases from J, with 14 bases between. CDR3 sequence: CASSLTGMDIGELFF. The CDR3 bases are TGTGCCAGCAGCTTAACTGGGATGGACATCGGGGAGCTGTTTTTT.

The chain links TRBV6-5 to TRBJ1-5, with a weak D call TRBD1 (6 bases). The CDR3 has 14 residues. Germline lookup yields CDR1 MNHEY and CDR2 SVGAGI. With 7 bases removed from V and 12 bases from J, the gap between germline ends came to 22 bases. This CDR3 is CASNGQGTGLLQHF. The CDR3 nucleotides read TGTGCCAGCAACGGTCAGGGGACCGGCCTACTCCAGCATTTT.

The sample holds one count of this clone. The chain employs TRBV14 and TRBJ2-7, with D unresolved. CDR1 SGHDN and CDR2 FVKESK come from the germline V gene. The V end lost 0 bases, the J end lost 3 bases, and 12 bases lay between the germline ends. The CDR3 totals 15 residues. CDR3 in DNA: TGTGCCAGCAGCCAAGACGTAGGAGCAGACTACGAGCAGTACTTC. Amino acids: CASSQDVGADYEQYF. The full variable domain, its missing parts supplied by reference TRBV14 and TRBJ2-7, is EAGVTQFPSHSVIEKGQTVTLRCDPISGHDNLYWYRRVMGKEIKFLLHFVKESKQDESGMPNNRFLAERTGGTYSTLKVQPAELEDSGVYFCASSQDVGADYEQYFGPGTRLTVT.

Here the CDR3 reads CASSETRGKEKLFF. In DNA, the CDR3 is TGTGCCAGCAGTGAGACTCGGGGTAAGGAAAAACTGTTTTTT. This rearrangement joins TRBV6-1 to TRBJ1-4; D is undetermined. The CDR3 totals 14 residues. V dropped 3 bases and J dropped 8 bases, with 13 bases sitting between them. CDR1 MNHNS and CDR2 SASEGT come from the germline V gene.

This clone appeared once. J is TRBJ2-7 and V is TRBV6-5; TRBD2 aligns across 7 bases. Losses at the gene ends were 7 bases for V and 3 bases for J; bases not matched to a gene: 6. The germline V gene encodes CDR1 MNHEY and CDR2 SVGAGI. The CDR3 consists of 13 residues. The CDR3 protein is CASKLAAFYEQYF. Here the CDR3 DNA reads TGTGCCAGCAAGCTAGCGGCCTTCTACGAGCAGTACTTC.

The V and J genes are TRBV5-1 and TRBJ2-5, with TRBD1 matching 8 bases. The CDR3 length is 13 residues. J was trimmed by 3 bases and V by 4 bases; bases with no gene match: 2. Germline V gives CDR1 SGHRS, CDR2 YFSETQ. The CDR3 DNA sequence: TGCGCCAGCAGCGTGGACAGGGAAGAGACCCAGTACTTC. It encodes CASSVDREETQYF.

The chain has TRBV6-5 and TRBJ2-7; D might be TRBD2 (6 bases). Between the trimmed V and J ends, which lost 6 bases and 5 bases, there was a span of 14 bases. There are 13 residues in the CDR3. From germline, CDR1 is MNHEY and CDR2 SVGAGI. The DNA of the CDR3 is TGTGCCAGCAGACCCATTACGGGAGACGAGCAGTACTTC. This gives the protein CASRPITGDEQYF.

This clone showed up just once. The rearrangement joins TRBV30 to TRBJ1-6, with D possibly TRBD1 on 5 matching bases. This CDR3 region has 13 residues. Trimming pared 3 bases from V and 8 bases from J, leaving 11 bases between. Germline CDR1 and CDR2: GTSNPN and SVGIG (reference sequence). CDR3 nucleotides: TGTGCCTGGAGCAGGGATGAAGATTCACCCCTCCACTTT. It translates to CAWSRDEDSPLHF. Filled out from reference TRBV30 and TRBJ1-6, the complete variable domain reads SQTIHQWPATLVQPVGSPLSLECTVEGTSNPNLYWYRQAAGRGLQLLFYSVGIGQISSEVPQNLSASRPQDRQFILSSKKLLLSDSGFYLCAWSRDEDSPLHFGNGTRLTVT.